One and the same sample provided the 9 T cell receptor beta chains below, sequenced in a study of shared clonotypes between healthy human individuals. Assay used: immunoSEQ multiplex PCR; TCRdb lists only in-frame clones, some missing. The sample holds about 490,000 clones; about three quarters are singletons and the top ten take roughly 13%. The sequencing sample was made of PBMCs. All receptors derive from a woman aged 40-49 years in good health. Some clones in this sample may be carry-over from other donors' samples.

The V gene is TRBV7-9, the J gene TRBJ2-1; D not certain. Germline V lookup: CDR1 SEHNR, CDR2 FQNEAQ (reference sequence). Trimming cost V 5 bases and J 9 bases, with 11 bases left between them. CDR3 length: 12 residues. The CDR3 nucleotides are TGTGCCAGCAGCGCCACCTGGGGTGAGCAGTTCTTC. It codes for CASSATWGEQFF.

This clone was found a few times. This rearrangement joins TRBV11-2 to TRBJ2-1, with 10 positions matching TRBD2. V shed 5 bases and J 0 bases; nucleotides not matched to a gene: 4. Germline CDR1 is SGHAT and CDR2 is FQNNGV. CDR3 length: 16 amino acids. The CDR3 bases are TGTGCCAGCAGCCGCCCTAGCGGGAGCTCCTACAATGAGCAGTTCTTC. This gives the protein CASSRPSGSSYNEQFF. The full variable domain, rest sourced from reference TRBV11-2 and TRBJ2-1, is EAGVAQSPRYKIIEKRQSVAFWCNPISGHATLYWYQQILGQGPKLLIQFQNNGVVDDSQLPKDRFSAERLKGVDSTLKIQPAKLEDSAVYLCASSRPSGSSYNEQFFGPGTRLTVL.

V gene TRBV29-1 combines with J gene TRBJ2-1; D call uncertain. Germline CDR1 and CDR2: SQVTM and ANQGSEA. V was trimmed by 2 bases and J by 8 bases, leaving 10 bases between them. The CDR3 has 12 amino acids. The chain's CDR3 is CSVENQSDEQFF. The CDR3 DNA reads as TGCAGCGTTGAAAATCAGTCGGATGAGCAGTTCTTC.

V is TRBV28 and J is TRBJ2-3; no firm D call. The V and J ends lost 8 bases and 1 base respectively, with 13 bases between them. Germline assignment: CDR1 MDHEN and CDR2 SYDVKM. There are 14 residues in the CDR3. CDR3 sequence: CASLTGPGTDTQYF. CDR3 nucleotide sequence: TGTGCCAGCCTTACCGGACCAGGCACAGATACGCAGTATTTT. Combining the CDR3 with reference TRBV28 and TRBJ2-3 gives the whole variable domain DVKVTQSSRYLVKRTGEKVFLECVQDMDHENMFWYRQDPGLGLRLIYFSYDVKMKEKGDIPEGYSVSREKKERFSLILESASTNQTSMYLCASLTGPGTDTQYFGPGTRLTVL.

This clone was detected many times. The rearrangement links TRBV4-1 to TRBJ2-1; 8 nucleotides align to TRBD2. Germline CDR1 is MGHRA and CDR2 is YSYEKL. This CDR3 has 20 residues. V dropped 0 bases and J dropped 9; count of bases not matched to a gene: 22. DNA for the CDR3: TGCGCCAGCAGCCAAGAGCCCGCCCATCGTACTAGCGGCCGTCTGAGTGAGCAGTTCTTC. This sequence encodes CASSQEPAHRTSGRLSEQFF.

The chain links TRBV5-5 to TRBJ1-3; D remains unclear. The CDR3 is made up of 15 amino acids. The germline V and J ends were trimmed by 2 bases and 0 bases, with 9 bases remaining between them. Germline loops: CDR1 SGHKS, CDR2 YYEKEE (reference sequence). The DNA of the CDR3 is TGTGCCAGCAGCTTAAGGACCGACTCTGGAAACACCATATATTTT. Amino acids: CASSLRTDSGNTIYF.

V is TRBV10-3 and J is TRBJ2-1; D possibly corresponds to TRBD2 (6 bases). Trimming left V 4 bases short and J 8 bases short, with 18 bases between. Germline CDR1 ENHRY, CDR2 SYGVKD. The CDR3 is 15 residues long. The CDR3 DNA is TGTGCCATCAGTGCTAGTGGGGGAGGTAGCGATGAGCAGTTCTTC. This translates into CAISASGGGSDEQFF.

The rearrangement links TRBV5-1 to TRBJ2-5; D is possibly TRBD1 (5 bases). TRBJ2-7 explains the end of the DNA better; the J call may be wrong. CDR1 SGHRS and CDR2 YFSETQ come from the germline V gene. The CDR3 totals 16 residues. The chain's CDR3 is CASSLEGVPPSYEQYF. CDR3 coding DNA: TGCGCCAGCAGCTTGGAAGGGGTCCCACCCTCCTACGAGCAGTACTTC.

In this sample, this clone turned up once. The chain uses TRBV11-2 and TRBJ2-5, with D uncertain. V lost 3 bases, J lost 1 base, and 6 bases lay in between. CDR3 length equals 13 residues. The germline gives CDR1 SGHAT, CDR2 FQNNGV. The CDR3, as DNA: TGTGCCAGCAGCTTTGCGGTCCAAGAGACCCAGTACTTC. Encoded protein: CASSFAVQETQYF.